These T cell receptor beta chains were read from a single sample in a study of vaccination effects on CD4 cells after COVID-19. Only in-frame clones appear in the TCRdb table, and some are missing; sequencing was by immunoSEQ multiplex PCR. The data contain tens of thousands of clones, 70% to 85% of them singletons. Antigen specificity for these receptors is unknown. The sample was CD4+ T cells from PBMCs cultured with HCoV-NL63 spike peptides, taken after COVID-19 vaccination. The receptors here all came from a human donor who received a COVID-19 vaccine. Some clones in this sample may be carry-over from other donors' samples. Both conserved end residues are part of each CDR3. The order of the fields is J gene, D gene, clone size, V gene, CDR3 DNA, CDR3 protein. D genes are given only for firm matches. The listing skips clone size in some rows; elsewhere it reads once, few, many or a size class.

J gene: TRBJ1-2
D gene: -
clone size: few
V gene: TRBV5-6
CDR3 DNA: TGTGCCAGCAGAGGGTGGGGGGCCGGTGGCTACACCTTC
CDR3 protein: CASRGWGAGGYTF

J gene: TRBJ2-1
D gene: TRBD1
clone size: -
V gene: TRBV19
CDR3 DNA: TGTGCCAGTAGTAACCCGGGACAGGGGTGGAATGAGCAGTTCTTC
CDR3 protein: CASSNPGQGWNEQFF

J gene: TRBJ1-2
D gene: TRBD1
clone size: -
V gene: TRBV6-5
CDR3 DNA: TGTGCCAGCAGTTACTCAGCGACAGGGGCCTATGGCTACACCTTC
CDR3 protein: CASSYSATGAYGYTF

J gene: TRBJ1-1
D gene: -
clone size: -
V gene: TRBV28
CDR3 DNA: TGTGCCAGCAACCACAGGGATTACACTGAAGCTTTCTTT
CDR3 protein: CASNHRDYTEAFF

J gene: TRBJ1-2
D gene: -
clone size: -
V gene: TRBV10-1
CDR3 DNA: TGCGCCAGCAGTGAGTGGGCACATTTGGGATCGACTAAGAACTATGGCTACACCTTC
CDR3 protein: CASSEWAHLGSTKNYGYTF

J gene: TRBJ2-3
D gene: -
clone size: -
V gene: TRBV30
CDR3 DNA: TGTGCCTGGAGTATTACAGATACGCAGTATTTT
CDR3 protein: CAWSITDTQYF

J gene: TRBJ2-1
D gene: TRBD1
clone size: -
V gene: TRBV5-1
CDR3 DNA: TGCGCCAGCAGCTTGGATCAGGGGGCGGTCTACAATGAGCAGTTCTTC
CDR3 protein: CASSLDQGAVYNEQFF

J gene: TRBJ1-5
D gene: -
clone size: -
V gene: TRBV6-1
CDR3 DNA: TGTGCCAGCAGTGAAGCCGCCAGGGCATATCAGCCCCAGCATTTT
CDR3 protein: CASSEAARAYQPQHF

J gene: TRBJ2-4
D gene: -
clone size: -
V gene: TRBV7-3
CDR3 DNA: TGTGCCGTCAAGATACTAGCCAAAAACATTCAGTACTTC
CDR3 protein: CAVKILAKNIQYF

J gene: TRBJ2-2
D gene: TRBD1
clone size: -
V gene: TRBV7-2
CDR3 DNA: TGTGCCAGCAGCATACCCGGGACAGGGTTGGCCGGGGAGCTGTTTTTT
CDR3 protein: CASSIPGTGLAGELFF

J gene: TRBJ2-1
D gene: -
clone size: -
V gene: TRBV10-3
CDR3 DNA: TGTGCCATCAGTGAACTCGGGAATGAGCAGTTCTTC
CDR3 protein: CAISELGNEQFF

J gene: TRBJ2-6
D gene: -
clone size: -
V gene: TRBV30
CDR3 DNA: TGTGCCTGGAGTGTACGGGGACTGACGTCTGGGGCCAACGTCCTGACTTTC
CDR3 protein: CAWSVRGLTSGANVLTF

J gene: TRBJ1-2
D gene: -
clone size: few
V gene: TRBV19
CDR3 DNA: TGTGCCAGTAGTACCCATCGGGCCCCGTATTACGGCTACACCTTC
CDR3 protein: CASSTHRAPYYGYTF

J gene: TRBJ2-2
D gene: -
clone size: -
V gene: TRBV29-1
CDR3 DNA: TGCAGCGTCGCTAACTGGGAGGGGGAGCTGTTTTTT
CDR3 protein: CSVANWEGELFF

J gene: TRBJ2-1
D gene: TRBD2
clone size: once
V gene: TRBV19
CDR3 DNA: TGTGCCAGTAGTATCGAACTAGCGGGGGGGGATGAGCAGTTCTTC
CDR3 protein: CASSIELAGGDEQFF

J gene: TRBJ1-2
D gene: -
clone size: once
V gene: TRBV3-1/TRBV3-2
CDR3 DNA: TGTGCCAGCAGCTTAGGGGGAGGTGAGGGCTACACCTTC
CDR3 protein: CASSLGGGEGYTF

J gene: TRBJ2-3
D gene: TRBD2
clone size: once
V gene: TRBV7-2
CDR3 DNA: TGTGCCAGCAGCTTAGCCGGGACTAGCGCCGGAGATACGCAGTATTTT
CDR3 protein: CASSLAGTSAGDTQYF

J gene: TRBJ1-2
D gene: -
clone size: -
V gene: TRBV6-5
CDR3 DNA: TGTGCCATGTCATGGGGCAGGCGGGGCTACACCTTC
CDR3 protein: CAMSWGRRGYTF

J gene: TRBJ2-1
D gene: TRBD2
clone size: -
V gene: TRBV9
CDR3 DNA: TGTGCCAGCAGCCCCGGGTTAGCGGGGGAGAGAAATGAGCAGTTCTTC
CDR3 protein: CASSPGLAGERNEQFF

J gene: TRBJ1-1
D gene: -
clone size: -
V gene: TRBV6-5
CDR3 DNA: TGTGCCAGCAGGCAGACAGACGAAGCTTTCTTT
CDR3 protein: CASRQTDEAFF

J gene: TRBJ2-1
D gene: TRBD1
clone size: -
V gene: TRBV28
CDR3 DNA: TGTGCCAGCCAAACCCGGGACAGGGTGGTTTGGGATGAGCAGTTCTTC
CDR3 protein: CASQTRDRVVWDEQFF

J gene: TRBJ1-2
D gene: -
clone size: -
V gene: TRBV6-5
CDR3 DNA: TGTGCCAGCAGCGGGGATCTTCGGGCCTATGGCTACACCTTC
CDR3 protein: CASSGDLRAYGYTF

J gene: TRBJ2-3
D gene: TRBD2
clone size: -
V gene: TRBV6-1
CDR3 DNA: TGTGCCAGCAGTGAAGCGGGTGGTAGCGGGGGGTTTTCAGATACGCAGTATTTT
CDR3 protein: CASSEAGGSGGFSDTQYF

J gene: TRBJ1-4
D gene: TRBD1
clone size: -
V gene: TRBV5-5
CDR3 DNA: TGTGCCAGCGCGTCGAACCCCCTAGGGACAGGGGGTAAACTGTTTTTT
CDR3 protein: CASASNPLGTGGKLFF

J gene: TRBJ2-2
D gene: TRBD1
clone size: few
V gene: TRBV30
CDR3 DNA: TGTGCCTGGACAGCGGGACAGGGGAACACCGGGGAGCTGTTTTTT
CDR3 protein: CAWTAGQGNTGELFF

J gene: TRBJ2-5
D gene: -
clone size: few
V gene: TRBV7-7
CDR3 DNA: TGTGCCAGCAGCTTACGAAGCGGCGCCCAAGAGACCCAGTACTTC
CDR3 protein: CASSLRSGAQETQYF

J gene: TRBJ2-3
D gene: TRBD2
clone size: -
V gene: TRBV6-1
CDR3 DNA: TGTGCCAGCAGTGAAGGCGGGGGAGGGGCAGATACGCAGTATTTT
CDR3 protein: CASSEGGGGADTQYF

J gene: TRBJ2-6
D gene: -
clone size: -
V gene: TRBV20-1
CDR3 DNA: TGCAGTGCTAGTAAGGGTTCTGGGGCCAACGTCCTGACTTTC
CDR3 protein: CSASKGSGANVLTF

J gene: TRBJ2-5
D gene: -
clone size: -
V gene: TRBV7-9
CDR3 DNA: TGTGCCAGCAGCTTAGGGGGCGGGCAGGGAGAGACCCAGTACTTC
CDR3 protein: CASSLGGGQGETQYF

J gene: TRBJ1-1
D gene: -
clone size: -
V gene: TRBV19
CDR3 DNA: TGTGCCAGTAGTCCCCGTCCTGAGTGGGGGGGCACTGAAGCTTTCTTT
CDR3 protein: CASSPRPEWGGTEAFF

J gene: TRBJ2-1
D gene: -
clone size: -
V gene: TRBV19
CDR3 DNA: TGTGCCAGTAGTATAGCCCAGGGGCGGGGGTCCTACAATGAGCAGTTCTTC
CDR3 protein: CASSIAQGRGSYNEQFF